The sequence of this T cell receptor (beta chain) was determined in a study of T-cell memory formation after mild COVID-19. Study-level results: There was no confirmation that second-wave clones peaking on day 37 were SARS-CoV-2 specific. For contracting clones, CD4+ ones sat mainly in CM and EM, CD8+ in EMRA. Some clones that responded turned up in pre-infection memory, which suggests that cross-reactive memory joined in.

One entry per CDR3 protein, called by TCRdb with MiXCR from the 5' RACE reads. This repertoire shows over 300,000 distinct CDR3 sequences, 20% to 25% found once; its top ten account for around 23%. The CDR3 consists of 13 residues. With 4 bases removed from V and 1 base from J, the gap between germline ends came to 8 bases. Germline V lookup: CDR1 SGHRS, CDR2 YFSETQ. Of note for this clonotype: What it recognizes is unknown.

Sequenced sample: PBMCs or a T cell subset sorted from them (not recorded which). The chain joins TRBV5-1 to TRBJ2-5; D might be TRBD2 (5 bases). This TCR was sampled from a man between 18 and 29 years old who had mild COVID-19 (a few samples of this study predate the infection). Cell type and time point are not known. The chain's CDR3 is CASSLTTQETQYF. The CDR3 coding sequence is TGCGCCAGCAGCCTGACTACCCAAGAGACCCAGTACTTC.